These T cell receptor beta chains were read from a single sample in a study of Ad26.COV2.S vaccination and SARS-CoV-2 variants. Measured with immunoSEQ multiplex PCR; TCRdb has only the in-frame clones, and not every one. The sample consists of about 320,000 clones, around four fifths of them appearing once. The sample in question was peripheral blood, obtained in a trial of Ad26.COV2.S vaccine versus placebo. The receptor set was obtained from a person between 18 and 65 years old who received the Ad26.COV2.S COVID-19 vaccine or a placebo. CDR3s include the opening cysteine and the closing phenylalanine or tryptophan. The D gene is left open where the match is weak. The size of a clone is reported for some rows only, either as once, few or many, or as a class for expanded clones.

V gene: TRBV27
D gene: NA
J gene: TRBJ1-1
clone size: NA
CDR3 protein: CASSFRGMNTEAFF
CDR3 DNA: TGTGCCAGCAGTTTCAGAGGGATGAACACTGAAGCTTTCTTT

V gene: TRBV5-1
D gene: NA
J gene: TRBJ2-5
clone size: NA
CDR3 protein: CASSLAAGQETQYF
CDR3 DNA: TGCGCCAGCAGCTTGGCTGCAGGGCAAGAGACCCAGTACTTC

V gene: TRBV18
D gene: NA
J gene: TRBJ2-7
clone size: NA
CDR3 protein: CASSPEKGQLNTSVPTYEQYF
CDR3 DNA: TGTGCCAGCTCACCAGAAAAAGGACAACTTAACACCAGCGTACCGACCTACGAGCAGTACTTC

V gene: TRBV4-1
D gene: NA
J gene: TRBJ2-7
clone size: NA
CDR3 protein: CASSQGQRGYEQYF
CDR3 DNA: TGCGCCAGCAGCCAAGGACAAAGGGGTTACGAGCAGTACTTC

V gene: TRBV5-4
D gene: TRBD1
J gene: TRBJ2-7
clone size: NA
CDR3 protein: CASSRGTGNSEQYF
CDR3 DNA: TGTGCCAGCAGCAGGGGGACAGGGAACTCCGAGCAGTACTTC

V gene: TRBV5-1
D gene: TRBD1
J gene: TRBJ2-4
clone size: NA
CDR3 protein: CASSVRGPLNIQYF
CDR3 DNA: TGCGCCAGCAGCGTAAGGGGGCCCTTGAACATTCAGTACTTC

V gene: TRBV7-2
D gene: TRBD2
J gene: TRBJ2-7
clone size: NA
CDR3 protein: CASSLVGGTHYEQYF
CDR3 DNA: TGTGCCAGCAGCTTAGTCGGGGGGACCCACTACGAGCAGTACTTC

V gene: TRBV19
D gene: NA
J gene: TRBJ1-5
clone size: NA
CDR3 protein: CASSIQGRDNQPQHF
CDR3 DNA: TGTGCCAGTAGTATTCAGGGCAGAGACAATCAGCCCCAGCATTTT

V gene: TRBV12-3/TRBV12-4
D gene: NA
J gene: TRBJ1-3
clone size: NA
CDR3 protein: CASSFGGNTIYF
CDR3 DNA: TGTGCCAGCAGTTTTGGCGGAAACACCATATATTTT

V gene: TRBV3-1/TRBV3-2
D gene: NA
J gene: TRBJ1-3
clone size: NA
CDR3 protein: CASSQGRASGNTIYF
CDR3 DNA: TGTGCCAGCAGCCAAGGCAGGGCTTCTGGAAACACCATATATTTT

V gene: TRBV24-1
D gene: NA
J gene: TRBJ2-7
clone size: NA
CDR3 protein: CATSDLLGEQYF
CDR3 DNA: TGTGCCACCAGTGACTTGCTGGGGGAGCAGTACTTC

V gene: TRBV28
D gene: NA
J gene: TRBJ1-1
clone size: few
CDR3 protein: CASSLWGVGTEAFF
CDR3 DNA: TGTGCCAGCAGCCTCTGGGGGGTAGGGACTGAAGCTTTCTTT

V gene: TRBV20-1
D gene: TRBD2
J gene: TRBJ2-7
clone size: NA
CDR3 protein: CSKLAGYEQYF
CDR3 DNA: TGCAGTAAACTAGCGGGCTACGAGCAGTACTTC

V gene: TRBV29-1
D gene: NA
J gene: TRBJ1-2
clone size: NA
CDR3 protein: CSVDRGTVRDYGYTF
CDR3 DNA: TGCAGCGTTGACCGGGGGACGGTCCGGGACTATGGCTACACCTTC

V gene: TRBV19
D gene: NA
J gene: TRBJ1-6
clone size: NA
CDR3 protein: CASRRDGRYNSPLHF
CDR3 DNA: TGTGCCAGTAGAAGGGACGGAAGGTATAATTCACCCCTCCACTTT

V gene: TRBV18
D gene: TRBD1
J gene: TRBJ2-3
clone size: NA
CDR3 protein: CASALDRGTDTQYF
CDR3 DNA: TGTGCCAGCGCGTTGGACAGGGGGACAGATACGCAGTATTTT

V gene: TRBV6-4
D gene: NA
J gene: TRBJ2-7
clone size: NA
CDR3 protein: CASSPPDGTYEQYF
CDR3 DNA: TGTGCCAGCTCCCCCCCGGACGGTACCTACGAGCAGTACTTC

V gene: TRBV23-1
D gene: NA
J gene: TRBJ1-5
clone size: NA
CDR3 protein: CASSQFQVGQRPQHF
CDR3 DNA: TGCGCCAGCAGTCAATTTCAGGTTGGGCAACGGCCCCAGCATTTT

V gene: TRBV20-1
D gene: NA
J gene: TRBJ1-1
clone size: NA
CDR3 protein: CSASRQANTEAFF
CDR3 DNA: TGCAGTGCTAGTAGACAGGCTAACACTGAAGCTTTCTTT

V gene: TRBV6-5
D gene: NA
J gene: TRBJ2-1
clone size: NA
CDR3 protein: CASRRDSNSYNEQFF
CDR3 DNA: TGTGCCAGCAGACGAGATTCTAACTCCTACAATGAGCAGTTCTTC

V gene: TRBV6-5
D gene: TRBD1
J gene: TRBJ2-5
clone size: once
CDR3 protein: CASTGLDRVKTQYF
CDR3 DNA: TGTGCCAGCACCGGATTGGACAGGGTGAAGACCCAGTACTTC

V gene: TRBV28
D gene: NA
J gene: TRBJ2-5
clone size: NA
CDR3 protein: CASSTGTNTETQYF
CDR3 DNA: TGTGCCTCCTCGACAGGGACTAACACGGAGACCCAGTACTTC

V gene: TRBV28
D gene: NA
J gene: TRBJ2-5
clone size: few
CDR3 protein: CASSFRRPGVQETQYF
CDR3 DNA: TGTGCCAGCAGTTTCCGTCGCCCCGGGGTCCAAGAGACCCAGTACTTC

V gene: TRBV11-3
D gene: NA
J gene: TRBJ2-1
clone size: NA
CDR3 protein: CASSLVGGGPGNEQFF
CDR3 DNA: TGTGCCAGCAGCTTAGTAGGCGGGGGCCCCGGAAATGAGCAGTTCTTC

V gene: TRBV7-9
D gene: NA
J gene: TRBJ1-2
clone size: once
CDR3 protein: CASSSGSRTLLDGYTF
CDR3 DNA: TGTGCCAGCAGCTCCGGGAGCCGGACCCTCCTGGATGGCTACACCTTC

V gene: TRBV25-1
D gene: TRBD1
J gene: TRBJ1-1
clone size: NA
CDR3 protein: CASSERTGPNTEAFF
CDR3 DNA: TGTGCCAGCAGTGAACGGACAGGACCGAACACTGAAGCTTTCTTT

V gene: TRBV28
D gene: NA
J gene: TRBJ1-5
clone size: few
CDR3 protein: CASSLVLTSNQPQHF
CDR3 DNA: TGTGCCAGCAGTTTAGTCTTAACCAGCAATCAGCCCCAGCATTTT

V gene: TRBV5-1
D gene: NA
J gene: TRBJ1-5
clone size: NA
CDR3 protein: CASSLGSGSNQPQHF
CDR3 DNA: TGCGCCAGCAGCTTGGGTTCCGGGTCGAATCAGCCCCAGCATTTT

V gene: TRBV7-8
D gene: TRBD1
J gene: TRBJ1-5
clone size: NA
CDR3 protein: CASSLGAGGYSNQPQHF
CDR3 DNA: TGTGCCAGCAGCTTAGGAGCAGGGGGCTATAGCAATCAGCCCCAGCATTTT

V gene: TRBV19
D gene: TRBD1
J gene: TRBJ2-1
clone size: NA
CDR3 protein: CASSAGTGWYNEQFF
CDR3 DNA: TGTGCCAGTAGTGCCGGGACAGGGTGGTACAATGAGCAGTTCTTC

V gene: TRBV11-3
D gene: TRBD1
J gene: TRBJ2-7
clone size: few
CDR3 protein: CASSPYLTGDEQYF
CDR3 DNA: TGTGCCAGCAGCCCATACCTGACAGGGGACGAGCAGTACTTC

V gene: TRBV5-4
D gene: NA
J gene: TRBJ2-3
clone size: NA
CDR3 protein: CASLDRSTGTDTQYF
CDR3 DNA: TGTGCCAGCCTAGACAGGTCTACGGGCACAGATACGCAGTATTTT

V gene: TRBV9
D gene: NA
J gene: TRBJ1-2
clone size: NA
CDR3 protein: CASSVAGPLLGYNYGYTF
CDR3 DNA: TGTGCCAGCAGCGTAGCGGGACCGTTACTCGGGTATAACTATGGCTACACCTTC

V gene: TRBV2
D gene: NA
J gene: TRBJ2-7
clone size: few
CDR3 protein: CASEAVTGGEQYF
CDR3 DNA: TGTGCCAGCGAAGCCGTAACAGGCGGGGAGCAGTACTTC

V gene: TRBV29-1
D gene: NA
J gene: TRBJ1-1
clone size: NA
CDR3 protein: CSVWGGAGTEAFF
CDR3 DNA: TGCAGCGTTTGGGGGGGCGCAGGAACTGAAGCTTTCTTT

V gene: TRBV28
D gene: NA
J gene: TRBJ1-2
clone size: NA
CDR3 protein: CASSFGYGYTF
CDR3 DNA: TGTGCCAGCAGTTTTGGCTATGGCTACACCTTC

V gene: TRBV5-1
D gene: NA
J gene: TRBJ1-1
clone size: NA
CDR3 protein: CASSSPRGTEAFF
CDR3 DNA: TGCGCCAGCAGCTCCCCAAGGGGGACTGAAGCTTTCTTT

V gene: TRBV11-2
D gene: NA
J gene: TRBJ2-1
clone size: NA
CDR3 protein: CASSLTGGSSYNEQFF
CDR3 DNA: TGTGCCAGCAGCTTAACCGGGGGAAGCTCCTACAATGAGCAGTTCTTC

V gene: TRBV6-2/TRBV6-3
D gene: NA
J gene: TRBJ1-6
clone size: NA
CDR3 protein: CASSLRGENSPLHF
CDR3 DNA: TGTGCCAGCAGCCTCAGGGGCGAGAATTCACCCCTCCACTTT

V gene: TRBV7-6
D gene: TRBD2
J gene: TRBJ2-5
clone size: NA
CDR3 protein: CASSPRTSEKETQYF
CDR3 DNA: TGTGCCAGCAGCCCTCGGACTAGCGAGAAGGAGACCCAGTACTTC

V gene: TRBV5-1
D gene: TRBD2
J gene: TRBJ2-5
clone size: once
CDR3 protein: CASSLGSGLGTETQYF
CDR3 DNA: TGCGCCAGCAGCTTGGGTAGCGGGTTGGGAACGGAGACCCAGTACTTC

V gene: TRBV18
D gene: TRBD1
J gene: TRBJ2-4
clone size: NA
CDR3 protein: CASSGQGVLPKNIQYF
CDR3 DNA: TGTGCCAGCTCAGGACAGGGGGTTCTTCCCAAAAACATTCAGTACTTC

V gene: TRBV7-3
D gene: NA
J gene: TRBJ1-6
clone size: few
CDR3 protein: CASSPVGGSSPLHF
CDR3 DNA: TGTGCCAGCAGCCCCGTGGGGGGATCCTCACCCCTCCACTTT

V gene: TRBV6-5
D gene: NA
J gene: TRBJ2-7
clone size: NA
CDR3 protein: CASSPFRDGTYEQYF
CDR3 DNA: TGTGCCAGCAGTCCCTTCCGGGACGGCACCTACGAGCAGTACTTC

V gene: TRBV7-9
D gene: NA
J gene: TRBJ1-5
clone size: NA
CDR3 protein: CASSLDSNQPQHF
CDR3 DNA: TGTGCCAGCAGCTTAGACAGCAATCAGCCCCAGCATTTT

V gene: TRBV11-2
D gene: NA
J gene: TRBJ2-1
clone size: NA
CDR3 protein: CASSLAGVLYNEQFF
CDR3 DNA: TGTGCCAGCAGCTTAGCCGGAGTCTTATACAATGAGCAGTTCTTC

V gene: TRBV11-1
D gene: TRBD2
J gene: TRBJ2-5
clone size: once
CDR3 protein: CASSPWTSGVRQTQYF
CDR3 DNA: TGTGCCAGCAGCCCATGGACTAGCGGGGTACGGCAGACCCAGTACTTC

V gene: TRBV7-9
D gene: NA
J gene: TRBJ2-3
clone size: NA
CDR3 protein: CASSRGGSDTQYF
CDR3 DNA: TGTGCCAGCAGCCGAGGAGGGTCAGATACGCAGTATTTT

V gene: TRBV5-6
D gene: TRBD1
J gene: TRBJ1-3
clone size: NA
CDR3 protein: CASSDTGESGNTIYF
CDR3 DNA: TGTGCCAGCAGCGACACAGGGGAATCTGGAAACACCATATATTTT

V gene: TRBV13
D gene: NA
J gene: TRBJ1-3
clone size: NA
CDR3 protein: CASSLSDRQSSGNTIYF
CDR3 DNA: TGTGCCAGCAGCTTGAGCGACAGACAGAGCTCTGGAAACACCATATATTTT

V gene: TRBV20-1
D gene: NA
J gene: TRBJ2-7
clone size: few
CDR3 protein: CSWVSSYEQYF
CDR3 DNA: TGCAGCTGGGTATCGTCCTACGAGCAGTACTTC

V gene: TRBV11-2
D gene: NA
J gene: TRBJ1-2
clone size: NA
CDR3 protein: CASSPGPGTNGYTF
CDR3 DNA: TGTGCCAGCAGCCCAGGGCCAGGGACGAATGGCTACACCTTC

V gene: TRBV3-1/TRBV3-2
D gene: NA
J gene: TRBJ1-5
clone size: NA
CDR3 protein: CASSQKAWGPNQPQHF
CDR3 DNA: TGTGCCAGCAGCCAAAAGGCCTGGGGGCCCAATCAGCCCCAGCATTTT

V gene: TRBV7-9
D gene: NA
J gene: TRBJ1-2
clone size: NA
CDR3 protein: CASSQGRPTGYTF
CDR3 DNA: TGTGCCAGCAGCCAGGGACGGCCGACCGGCTACACCTTC

V gene: TRBV3-1/TRBV3-2
D gene: NA
J gene: TRBJ1-5
clone size: NA
CDR3 protein: CASSPGSQPQHF
CDR3 DNA: TGTGCCAGCAGCCCCGGAAGTCAGCCCCAGCATTTT

V gene: TRBV4-1
D gene: TRBD1
J gene: TRBJ1-6
clone size: few
CDR3 protein: CASSQVKGAQNSPLHF
CDR3 DNA: TGCGCCAGCAGCCAGGTCAAGGGGGCCCAAAATTCACCCCTCCACTTT

V gene: TRBV7-9
D gene: NA
J gene: TRBJ1-3
clone size: NA
CDR3 protein: CASSLDMGARGNTIYF
CDR3 DNA: TGTGCCAGCAGCCTAGACATGGGGGCGCGGGGAAACACCATATATTTT